What follows is one T cell receptor beta chain and its context. The sample originates from a study of blood T cell repertoires in COVID-19. The overall study: Collection of acute and convalescent COVID-19 samples took place in the United States, Italy and Spain. PBMCs, B-cell-depleted T cells, or T cells were the source of the cDNA or gDNA that made up the material.

Assay used: immunoSEQ multiplex PCR; TCRdb lists only in-frame clones, some missing. The table shows about 42,000 clones, with roughly nine tenths occurring only once. The sequence came from a human donor in a cohort sampled during active COVID-19. The specimen sequenced was peripheral blood.

CDR3 in DNA: TGTGCCAGCAGCTTTCATGGGGCCCCCGGGACCCAGTACTTC. The encoded protein is CASSFHGAPGTQYF. The genes are TRBV11-1 and TRBJ2-5; tentative D call: TRBD1 (5 bases). V was pared by 3 bases and J by 7 bases, with 15 bases between. CDR3 length: 14 residues. Per germline, CDR1 SGHAT and CDR2 FQDESV (reference sequence).